This T cell receptor beta chain was observed in a study of blood T cell repertoires in COVID-19. This clone came up a few times. The V end lost 2 bases, the J end lost 8 bases, and 12 bases lay between the germline ends. CDR1 MNHEY and CDR2 SVGEGT come from the germline V gene. This CDR3 comprises 13 residues. In the original analysis: For nucleated cells, counts were estimated from reference gene primer amplification. Here immunoSEQ multiplex PCR was the method, and the copy in TCRdb shows in-frame clones only, minus some. V and J calls plus clone size are reproduced from that table; the DNA served to infer D and trimming. The profile covers tens of thousands of clones, with 84% appearing a single time and under 6% taken by the ten largest.

The specimen sequenced was peripheral blood. The chain recombines TRBV6-2 or TRBV6-3 with TRBJ1-2; D unclear. The clonotype comes from a woman aged 55-70 years with acute or convalescent COVID-19. For the CDR3, the DNA is TGTGCCAGCAGTTACGGCGGTGCGGGCGGCTACACCTTC. It specifies CASSYGGAGGYTF.